A selection of T cell receptor beta chains follows, all from one sample in a study of blood T cell repertoires in COVID-19. Sequencing used immunoSEQ multiplex PCR; TCRdb keeps in-frame clones, though not all of them. The sample carries about 120,000 clones, more than 60% recorded once. The source material was peripheral blood. These receptors originate from a man aged 45-60 years with acute or convalescent COVID-19. Each CDR3 is given with its conserved first and last residue. A D gene is named only where the DNA matches it firmly. For some rows the clone size is stated as once, few or many, or as a class when expanded; others skip it.

d_call | j_call | v_call | clone_size | cdr3_aa | cdr3_nt
TRBD2 | TRBJ2-1 | TRBV29-1 | . | CSVIRTSGGATNEQFF | TGCAGCGTGATAAGGACTAGCGGGGGAGCTACCAATGAGCAGTTCTTC
. | TRBJ2-2 | TRBV3-1/TRBV3-2 | . | CASSQAPFRGWTGELFF | TGTGCCAGCAGCCAAGCCCCTTTCCGGGGGTGGACCGGGGAGCTGTTTTTT
TRBD2 | TRBJ2-3 | TRBV11-1 | . | CASSPSGTSGGGTQYF | TGTGCCAGCAGCCCTTCCGGGACTAGCGGGGGAGGTACGCAGTATTTT
TRBD1 | TRBJ1-3 | TRBV19 | few | CASSVTGGGNTIYF | TGTGCCAGTAGTGTGACAGGGGGTGGAAACACCATATATTTT
. | TRBJ2-5 | TRBV11-2 | . | CASSWGHEETQYF | TGTGCCAGCAGCTGGGGACACGAAGAGACCCAGTACTTC
. | TRBJ1-3 | TRBV5-1 | . | CASSFEGENTIYF | TGCGCCAGCAGCTTTGAAGGGGAAAACACCATATATTTT
TRBD1 | TRBJ1-5 | TRBV19 | once | CASSIDYRGQPQHF | TGTGCCAGTAGTATAGATTACAGGGGTCAGCCCCAGCATTTT
TRBD1 | TRBJ1-6 | TRBV27 | few | CASRGQGSGIGSPLHF | TGTGCCAGCAGAGGACAGGGCTCAGGGATTGGTTCACCCCTCCACTTT
TRBD2 | TRBJ2-2 | TRBV19 | . | CASSIGLADTNTGELFF | TGTGCCAGTAGTATTGGGCTAGCGGACACGAACACCGGGGAGCTGTTTTTT
. | TRBJ2-1 | TRBV4-2 | . | CASSQVEGGGNEQFF | TGTGCCAGCAGCCAAGTCGAGGGAGGGGGCAATGAGCAGTTCTTC
TRBD2 | TRBJ2-7 | TRBV3-1/TRBV3-2 | . | CASSLGLASSYEQYF | TGTGCCAGCAGCCTGGGACTAGCGAGCTCCTACGAGCAGTACTTC
TRBD2 | TRBJ2-5 | TRBV6-2/TRBV6-3 | . | CASSYGLAGAETQYF | TGTGCCAGCAGTTACGGGCTAGCGGGAGCAGAGACCCAGTACTTC
TRBD2 | TRBJ2-3 | TRBV9 | . | CASSVAARGGSDTQYF | TGTGCCAGCAGCGTAGCGGCGCGGGGGGGCTCCGATACGCAGTATTTT
. | TRBJ2-7 | TRBV19 | . | CASSWDTFNEQYF | TGTGCCAGTAGTTGGGACACATTCAACGAGCAGTACTTC
. | TRBJ1-2 | TRBV9 | . | CASSVDVGGDYGYTF | TGTGCCAGCAGCGTAGATGTAGGGGGGGACTATGGCTACACCTTC
. | TRBJ2-7 | TRBV15 | . | CATSRDNFGQYF | TGTGCCACCAGCAGAGATAATTTCGGGCAGTACTTC
. | TRBJ2-1 | TRBV4-1 | few | CASSHEAGPGFF | TGCGCCAGCAGCCATGAGGCCGGCCCGGGGTTCTTC
. | TRBJ2-5 | TRBV7-6 | . | CASSFLSFYQETQYF | TGTGCCAGCAGCTTCTTGAGTTTTTACCAAGAGACCCAGTACTTC
. | TRBJ1-2 | TRBV30 | . | CAWSPGQGGDYGYTF | TGTGCCTGGAGTCCCGGGCAGGGAGGCGACTATGGCTACACCTTC
TRBD1 | TRBJ2-2 | TRBV27 | . | CASRGTGGETGELFF | TGTGCCAGCAGGGGGACAGGGGGAGAGACCGGGGAGCTGTTTTTT
TRBD1 | TRBJ1-2 | TRBV29-1 | . | CSVGQGGGYGYTF | TGCAGCGTCGGACAGGGAGGAGGCTATGGCTACACCTTC
. | TRBJ1-1 | TRBV14 | . | CASSQEEGIPNTEAFF | TGTGCCAGCAGCCAAGAGGAGGGGATCCCGAACACTGAAGCTTTCTTT
TRBD1 | TRBJ1-2 | TRBV5-1 | . | CASSLGQGLAYGYTF | TGCGCCAGCAGCTTGGGACAGGGGTTAGCTTATGGCTACACCTTC
TRBD2 | TRBJ2-7 | TRBV3-1/TRBV3-2 | once | CASSPSGSYEQYF | TGTGCCAGCAGCCCTAGCGGGTCCTACGAGCAGTACTTC
. | TRBJ2-5 | TRBV24-1 | . | CATSGGGVGKETQYF | TGTGCCACCAGTGGGGGCGGGGTTGGGAAGGAGACCCAGTACTTC
. | TRBJ1-5 | TRBV6-2/TRBV6-3 | . | CASIPGYGANSNQPQHF | TGTGCCAGCATCCCGGGATATGGGGCTAATAGCAATCAGCCCCAGCATTTT
. | TRBJ2-2 | TRBV9 | few | CASSEPGITRTGELFF | TGTGCCAGCAGCGAGCCAGGGATAACACGCACCGGGGAGCTGTTTTTT